Here is one T cell receptor (beta chain) with its context. In its sample, this clone was seen many times. Which antigen it targets is not known. No much larger clone exists at a distance of one base, and base qualities are not known. The germline V gene supplies CDR1 SGHTA and CDR2 FQGTGA. The CDR3 contains 15 residues, cysteine and phenylalanine counted. The kept DNA is CDR3 alone, 45 bases in frame from the first base. Germline trimming: 3 bases from V, 3 bases from J; junction bases outside gene matches: 4. This sample was taken from a study of cytomegalovirus exposure and HLA in healthy donors (dated by TCRdb to about 2017). Context from the whole study: A later analysis indicated that the 110 or so validation repertoires were generated on the platform also employed for the approximately 700 repertoires of the first cohort. The aim of the study was to test whether cataloging public T cell receptors could identify signatures of past pathogen exposure. A separate validation cohort of more than 100 different subjects was used in addition to the approximately 700-subject first cohort. To predict cytomegalovirus infection status, the study combined high-throughput TCR immunosequencing, statistical association of individual TCRs with disease status, and machine learning.

Separate from the roughly 650-subject first cohort, the validation cohort of 90 to 150 subjects was the group to which the donors belonged. Library method: the immunoSEQ multiplex PCR assay. The authors' pipeline ran thus. A statistical classification framework was developed to diagnose cytomegalovirus status using the catalog of TCR beta chain sequences. TCRdb retrieved this table from immuneACCESS and kept in-frame rearrangements only. Not all clones are present; in checked studies, unresolved V genes account for under half, and no reason is known for the remainder. V and J calls and clone size are as listed in that table; D and trimming were resolved from the DNA. Recorded for this sample are 150,000 to 200,000 clones; roughly 83% of them occurred a single time. Almost 1.5% of the sample is held by the ten biggest clonotypes. The research as a whole found: The study listed approximately 150 TCR beta chains as associated with cytomegalovirus. A later analysis lacked HLA typing for the validation cohort, so it scored co-occurrence in that cohort across all 110 or so repertoires. According to the authors, the approach could potentially be generalized to other disease states and immunological phenotypes. Subsequent analysis determined that TCRs grouped into clusters in the first cohort also showed a tendency toward co-occurrence across the 120 or so validation repertoires, and approximately 93% of cluster scores exceeded 0. The classifier was reported to diagnose cytomegalovirus status with high specificity and sensitivity in both the original and validation cohorts. Across donors, most TCR sequences were observed very rarely, whereas some public TCRs were present in many individuals. Three of the identified cytomegalovirus-associated TCR beta chains were confirmed in vitro to be specific for cytomegalovirus antigens.

Source material: PBMCs. The sequence came from a woman in her late teens or twenties in good health and CMV-seronegative. This chain is built from TRBV7-3 and TRBJ2-2, with 7 central nucleotides matching TRBD2. The sequenced DNA is TGTGCCAGCAGCTTGAGCGGGGTTCACACCGGGGAGCTGTTTTTT. It encodes CASSLSGVHTGELFF.